The rows below give T cell receptor beta chains drawn from one sample of a study of blood T cell repertoires in COVID-19. TCRdb's table, derived via immunoSEQ multiplex PCR, lists solely in-frame clones and lacks some. The table includes 60,000 to 65,000 clones, approximately 72% detected once. The sample consisted of peripheral blood. Receptors were obtained from a woman in her 70s with COVID-19, enrolled during active disease. CDR3s include the opening cysteine and the closing phenylalanine or tryptophan. The D gene is left open where the match is weak. Not all rows give a size; the values are once, few, many and, for expanded clones, a class.

clone_size j_call v_call d_call cdr3_nt cdr3_aa
. TRBJ2-7 TRBV14 . TGTGCCAGCAGCCGAGAGGTCAGCGCCTACGAGCAGTACTTC CASSREVSAYEQYF
. TRBJ2-1 TRBV29-1 TRBD2 TGCAGCGTTGAAGAGGCGGGAGTGCCGGGGGAGCAGTTCTTC CSVEEAGVPGEQFF
once TRBJ1-6 TRBV6-1 . TGTGCCAGCAGTGAAACAGGGTGGTCACCCCTCCACTTT CASSETGWSPLHF
once TRBJ2-3 TRBV7-6 TRBD2 TGTGCCAGCAGCTTATCAACTAGCGGGGGGAGTAGGGATACGCAGTATTTT CASSLSTSGGSRDTQYF
. TRBJ1-2 TRBV28 TRBD1 TGTGCCAGCAGTTTACCGACAGGGATCTATGGCTACACCTTC CASSLPTGIYGYTF
. TRBJ2-7 TRBV9 . TGTGCCAGCAGCACTATGGGAGGTGAGCAGTACTTC CASSTMGGEQYF
. TRBJ1-2 TRBV6-5 . TGTGCCAGCACTCCATTAGGGGTTTCTGGCTACACCTTC CASTPLGVSGYTF
. TRBJ1-2 TRBV15 TRBD1 TGTGCCACCAGCGACCGGGACAGGGGGAAGGGCTACACCTTC CATSDRDRGKGYTF
. TRBJ1-2 TRBV7-9 TRBD1 TGTGCCAGCAGCCCCCCGGACAGGGGGGAACTCTATGGCTACACCTTC CASSPPDRGELYGYTF
. TRBJ2-1 TRBV11-3 TRBD2 TGTGCCAGCAGCTCCCGGCGGGAGCTAGCGGGAGGGCCAGGTGAGCAGTTCTTC CASSSRRELAGGPGEQFF
. TRBJ2-3 TRBV7-9 . TGTGCCAGCAGCTTGCCTAGTACAGATACGCAGTATTTT CASSLPSTDTQYF
. TRBJ2-3 TRBV10-3 . TGTGCCATCAGTTCTGGGAAGGGCGGGACCAACACAGATACGCAGTATTTT CAISSGKGGTNTDTQYF
. TRBJ2-5 TRBV9 TRBD1 TGTGCCAGCAGCCTCGGGACAGCCCAAGAGACCCAGTACTTC CASSLGTAQETQYF
once TRBJ2-3 TRBV11-3 TRBD2 TGTGCCAGCAGCTTTCGGGGCAAGGGAGGGGATACGCAGTATTTT CASSFRGKGGDTQYF
. TRBJ2-1 TRBV27 TRBD2 TGTGCCAGCAGTTCGGGACTAGCGGGAGTCGGTGAGCAGTTCTTC CASSSGLAGVGEQFF
. TRBJ2-3 TRBV10-3 . TGTGCCATCTCTGAGGGGCGGGAAGATACGCAGTATTTT CAISEGREDTQYF
. TRBJ1-5 TRBV18 TRBD1 TGTGCCAGCTCACCAAGGGACAGGGGGTTCAATCAGCCCCAGCATTTT CASSPRDRGFNQPQHF
. TRBJ1-2 TRBV6-5 . TGTGCCAGCAGTTCACAGGGCGCCGGCTATGGCTACACCTTC CASSSQGAGYGYTF
. TRBJ1-3 TRBV7-8 . TGTGCCAGCAGCCCCTCGGGGGGGCCCTCTGGAAACACCATATATTTT CASSPSGGPSGNTIYF
. TRBJ2-7 TRBV7-8 TRBD1 TGTGCCAGCAGCTTAGGACAGGGGGCGGGCTACGAGCAGTACTTC CASSLGQGAGYEQYF
. TRBJ1-2 TRBV6-5 . TGTGCCAGCAGTCCAGGGAAGGCGAGCTATGGCTACACCTTC CASSPGKASYGYTF
. TRBJ2-1 TRBV11-3 . TGTGCCAGCAGCTTAGGCAGGACCTACAATGAGCAGTTCTTC CASSLGRTYNEQFF
. TRBJ2-2 TRBV5-1 . TGCGCCAGCATCCCCTTACCGGGCGGGGAGCTGTTTTTT CASIPLPGGELFF
many TRBJ1-1 TRBV11-3 TRBD1 TGTGCCAGCAGCCAACTAACAGGGGGCATTGAGGGAGCTTTCTTT CASSQLTGGIEGAFF
. TRBJ1-1 TRBV6-6 TRBD1 TGTGCCAGCAGCGATGGACAGGTGGAAACTGAAGCTTTCTTT CASSDGQVETEAFF
few TRBJ2-2 TRBV18 TRBD2 TGTGCCAGCTCCGCCCGGGGGGGCGTGCCCGGGGAGCTGTTTTTT CASSARGGVPGELFF
. TRBJ2-2 TRBV2 TRBD2 TGTGCCAGCCGGACTAGCGGAAACGGGGAGCTGTTTTTT CASRTSGNGELFF
. TRBJ1-2 TRBV19 . TGTGCCAGTAGTATACAGGGTGGATGGGATGGCTACACCTTC CASSIQGGWDGYTF
. TRBJ1-6 TRBV4-2 . TGTGCCAGCGCACAGGGACCTTCCTATAATTCACCCCTCCACTTT CASAQGPSYNSPLHF
. TRBJ1-2 TRBV5-1 TRBD1 TGCGCCAGCAGCCCCGGACAGGGGGTAAACTATGGCTACACCTTC CASSPGQGVNYGYTF
once TRBJ1-4 TRBV5-4 . TGTGCCAGCAGCTTCTCCCGGTCTAATCGGAGGGCCGCTAATGAAAAACTGTTTTTT CASSFSRSNRRAANEKLFF
. TRBJ2-3 TRBV7-2 TRBD2 TGTGCCAGCAGCTTAGCAAGGACTAGCGGGAGGACAGATACGCAGTATTTT CASSLARTSGRTDTQYF
once TRBJ1-1 TRBV29-1 . TGCAGCGGGGTGGGGCTCCGGTTGGGGACTGAAGCTTTCTTT CSGVGLRLGTEAFF